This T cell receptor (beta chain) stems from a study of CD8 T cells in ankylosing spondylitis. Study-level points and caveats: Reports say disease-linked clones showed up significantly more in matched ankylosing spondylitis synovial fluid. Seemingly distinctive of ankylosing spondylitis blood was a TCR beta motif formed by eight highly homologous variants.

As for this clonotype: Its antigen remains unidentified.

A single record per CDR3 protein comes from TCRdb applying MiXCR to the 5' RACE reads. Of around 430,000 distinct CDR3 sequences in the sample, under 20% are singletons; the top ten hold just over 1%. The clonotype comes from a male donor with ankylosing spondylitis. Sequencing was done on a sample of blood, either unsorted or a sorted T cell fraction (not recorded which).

CDR3 amino acids: CSAGLAGLSYEQYF. The CDR3 bases are TGCAGTGCTGGACTAGCGGGACTCTCCTACGAGCAGTACTTC. The J gene is TRBJ2-7, the V gene TRBV20-1; TRBD2 matches at 12 bases. The CDR3 has 14 residues. Trimming took 5 bases from V and 0 from J; bases not matched to a gene: 2. CDR1 and CDR2 from the germline V gene are DFQATT and SNEGSKA (reference sequence).